These 20 T cell receptor beta chains originate from one sample sequenced in a study of T cells in Graves' hyperthyroidism and ophthalmopathy. It was RNA transcripts that yielded the amplified TCR beta CDR3 regions. First-round RT-PCR targeting the TCR CDR3 was performed with the HTBI primer set. TCRdb re-called the multiplex PCR reads with MiXCR, one entry per CDR3 protein. This sample yields roughly 500,000 distinct CDR3 sequences, of which about 46% are seen a single time; about two fifths belongs to the top ten. The sequencing input was peripheral blood or thyroid tissue (not recorded which). The receptor set was obtained from an adult woman with Graves' disease, either hyperthyroidism or ophthalmopathy (not recorded which).

This clonotype showed up many times. The chain has TRBV6-2 or TRBV6-3 and TRBJ2-6; D not certain. The germline V gene encodes CDR1 MNHEY and CDR2 SVGEGT. This CDR3 has 14 residues. The ends were cut back, 4 bases at V and 0 bases at J, with 4 bases in the middle. The CDR3 here is CASSWSSGANVLTF. CDR3 in DNA: TGTGCCAGCAGTTGGAGCTCTGGGGCCAACGTCCTGACTTTC.

The chain couples TRBV6-5 to TRBJ2-7; D is unclear. The CDR3 covers 11 residues. Trimming removed 6 bases from V and 6 bases from J, with 9 bases in between. Germline lookup yields CDR1 MNHEY and CDR2 SVGAGI. CDR3 bases: TGTGCCAGCAGCCACAGATCCGAGCAGTACTTC. It encodes CASSHRSEQYF.

This clonotype was seen many times. The V call is TRBV20-1, the J call TRBJ1-2, with D possibly matching TRBD1 (6 bases). From germline, CDR1 is DFQATT and CDR2 SNEGSKA (reference sequence). The CDR3 contains 14 residues. V was clipped by 1 base and J by 4 bases, with 13 bases between them. In nucleotides, the CDR3 is TGCAGTGCTAGAGTTGACAGGCGCTTCTATGGCTACACCTTC. Protein product: CSARVDRRFYGYTF.

This clonotype was seen ten or more times. As DNA, the CDR3 is TGTGCCAGCAGTGACAGGGCGTACTATGGCTACACCTTC. This codes for CASSDRAYYGYTF. This chain links TRBV2 with TRBJ1-2; weak D call: TRBD1 (5 bases). The CDR3 runs 13 residues. V was trimmed by 3 bases and J by 3 bases, leaving 8 bases between them. The V gene's germline CDR1 is SNHLY and CDR2 FYNNEI.

This rearrangement joins TRBV7-8 to TRBJ2-1, with D uncertain. CDR1 SGHVS and CDR2 FQNEAQ come from the germline V gene. The CDR3 loop spans 13 amino acids. V was shortened by 5 bases and J by 5 bases, with 10 bases between the two germline ends. In nucleotides, the CDR3 is TGTGCCAGCAGCACCTACTACGACAATGAGCAGTTCTTC. It translates to CASSTYYDNEQFF. Full variable domain (missing parts from reference TRBV7-8 and TRBJ2-1): GAGVSQSPRYKVAKRGQDVALRCDPISGHVSLFWYQQALGQGPEFLTYFQNEAQLDKSGLPSDRFFAERPEGSVSTLKIQRTQQEDSAVYLCASSTYYDNEQFFGPGTRLTVL.

In the case of this clonotype: The junction shows a germline mismatch at one end, possibly a read error. This CDR3 reads CASSTGRREKLLF. Written as DNA, the CDR3 is TGTGCCAGCAGCACAGGACGCAGGGAAAAACTGCTTTTT. V and J are TRBV7-8 and TRBJ1-4, with D tentatively TRBD1 (5 bases). The CDR3 runs to 13 residues. Germline assignment: CDR1 SGHVS and CDR2 FQNEAQ.

This clonotype turned up a few times. The rearrangement joins TRBV3-1 to TRBJ2-7; 8 bases are a match to TRBD1. V dropped 4 bases and J dropped 5; count of bases not matched to a gene: 7. The germline CDR1 and CDR2 sequences are LGHDT and YNNKEL (reference sequence). The CDR3 contains 14 residues. The CDR3 DNA reads as TGTGCCAGCAGCCCCGGACAGGGTAGCAACGAGCAGTACTTC. Protein sequence: CASSPGQGSNEQYF.

This clonotype was counted between two and nine times. This sequence joins TRBV2 and TRBJ2-3; no definite D call. This CDR3 is built from 16 residues. V gave up 3 bases and J gave up 8 bases, with 21 bases separating them. Germline CDR1 SNHLY, CDR2 FYNNEI. The chain's CDR3 is CASSDLDQTVSGTQYF. The DNA for the CDR3 is TGTGCCAGCAGTGATCTAGATCAAACCGTTTCTGGTACGCAGTATTTT.

This sequence joins TRBV29-1 and TRBJ1-4; 11 bases are shared with TRBD1. This CDR3 spans 13 amino acids. Germline values: CDR1 SQVTM, CDR2 ANQGSEA. J gave up 8 bases and V 4 bases, and 3 bases lay outside the gene matches. The CDR3 spells CSVVGTGGEKLFF. As DNA, the CDR3 is TGCAGCGTTGTGGGGACAGGGGGAGAAAAACTGTTTTTT. Full variable domain (outside the CDR3, taken from reference TRBV29-1 and TRBJ1-4): SAVISQKPSRDICQRGTSLTIQCQVDSQVTMMFWYRQQPGQSLTLIATANQGSEATYESGFVIDKFPISRPNLTFSTLTVSNMSPEDSSIYLCSVVGTGGEKLFFGSGTQLSVL.

About this clonotype itself: The germline gene is not matched at one end of the junction; a read error may be the cause. The chain links TRBV2 to TRBJ2-7; a weak D match, TRBD2 (6 bases). CDR3 length: 13 residues. Germline V gene data show CDR1 as SNHLY and CDR2 as FYNNEI. The CDR3 loop reads CASSVGGPYEQCF. The DNA of the CDR3 is TGTGCCAGCAGCGTCGGGGGTCCCTACGAGCAGTGCTTC.

Of note for this clonotype: No conserved phenylalanine or tryptophan is present at the end of the CDR3, so a read error is the likely explanation. It is unclear where the CDR3 begins or ends on the DNA, so no DNA is shown, and the CDR3 is as TCRdb lists it. The chain links TRBV7-3 to TRBJ2-5; TRBD1 was called by the table and not checked on the DNA. In germline, CDR1 is SGHTA, CDR2 FQGTGA. With termini counted, the CDR3 has 9 amino acids. CDR3 residues: CASSLGQGV.

The chain couples TRBV15 to TRBJ2-2; D gene ambiguous. Trimming took 1 base from V and 1 from J, leaving 7 bases between them. The CDR3 spans 15 residues. Germline V gene sequence: CDR1 LNHNV, CDR2 YYDKDF (reference sequence). DNA for the CDR3: TGTGCCACCAGCAGAGCGGGCAGGAACACCGGGGAGCTGTTTTTT. This gives the protein CATSRAGRNTGELFF.

The rearrangement links TRBV5-6 to TRBJ1-5; D possibly corresponds to TRBD1 (6 bases). The germline V gene has CDR1 SGHDT and CDR2 YYEEEE. Trimming took 3 bases from V and 4 from J, leaving 11 bases between them. This CDR3 is built from 14 residues. CDR3 loop: CASSSGHLNQPQHF. CDR3 DNA sequence: TGTGCCAGCAGCTCGGGACACCTAAATCAGCCCCAGCATTTT.

This clonotype was detected a few times. V and J are TRBV19 and TRBJ1-5; weak D call: TRBD1 (5 bases). V was cut by 6 bases and J by 7 bases, with 19 bases left in between. CDR3 length equals 15 residues. CDR1 and CDR2 from the germline V gene are LNHDA and SQIVND (reference sequence). The CDR3 DNA sequence: TGTGCCAGTAGGGACCCCCGACAGCGTGGCCAGCCCCAGCATTTT. Amino acid sequence: CASRDPRQRGQPQHF.

This clonotype was observed many times. The chain recombines TRBV4-3 with TRBJ1-1; D ambiguous. The CDR3 extends over 14 amino acids. CDR1 and CDR2 from the germline V gene are LGHNA and YSLEER. Trimming left V 3 bases short and J 2 bases short, with 10 bases between. This chain's CDR3 is CASSHNQINTEAFF. The DNA of the CDR3 is TGCGCCAGCAGCCACAATCAAATAAACACTGAAGCTTTCTTT.

Many counts were recorded for this clonotype. V and J are TRBV7-9 and TRBJ2-7, with D perhaps TRBD2 (6 bases). The V end lost 2 bases, the J end lost 4 bases, and 12 bases lay between the germline ends. Germline CDR1 is SEHNR and CDR2 is FQNEAQ (reference sequence). The CDR3 contains 14 residues. In DNA form, the CDR3 reads TGTGCCAGCAGCTTATCCCTCGGGACTTACGAGCAGTACTTC. Protein: CASSLSLGTYEQYF.

The chain joins TRBV12-3 or TRBV12-4 to TRBJ1-1; D is undetermined. This CDR3 has 12 residues. V lost 3 bases and J 6 bases, leaving 8 bases between the germline ends. CDR3 residues: CASSFGSSEAFF. The DNA of the CDR3 is TGTGCCAGCAGTTTCGGTAGCTCTGAAGCTTTCTTT.

This chain joins TRBV25-1 and TRBJ2-1, with 10 bases lining up with TRBD2. This CDR3 is built from 15 residues. Per germline, CDR1 MGHDK and CDR2 SYGVNS. V lost 10 bases, J lost 4 bases, and 10 bases stayed unmatched. In DNA, the CDR3 is TGTGCCACCATGGTAGCGGGAGGCCCTTACAATGAGCAGTTCTTC. Its translation is CATMVAGGPYNEQFF.

The V gene is TRBV12-3 or TRBV12-4, the J gene TRBJ1-1, with D uncertain. V was pared by 7 bases and J by 0 bases, with 9 bases between. The CDR3 runs 13 residues. The CDR3 coding sequence is TGTGCCAGCATTGGCGGGATGAACACTGAAGCTTTCTTT. This encodes CASIGGMNTEAFF.

The chain joins TRBV7-2 to TRBJ1-5; 7 bases map to TRBD1. The V and J ends lost 10 bases and 6 bases, in that order; junction bases with no gene match: 6. The CDR3 has 12 amino acids. Germline V CDR1 and CDR2: SGHTA, FQGNSA. The CDR3 DNA follows: TGTGCCACTCTGACAGGGTCTCAGCCCCAGCATTTT. Its translation is CATLTGSQPQHF.